The present TCR beta chain was sequenced within a study of vaccination effects on CD4 cells after COVID-19 (dated by TCRdb to between 2021 and 2022). At the level of the whole study: In the ViraFEST assay, PBMC were stimulated with viral peptide pools, and TCR sequencing was then used to find antigen-specific CD4+ T cell clonotypes based on their expansion. Post-vaccine samples across the study were collected a median of 72 days after the second dose, with a range of 14 to 241. Fewer than 2.5 million PBMC per well were cultured in IMDM with about 5.4% human AB serum, 10 IU/ml IL-2 and gentamicin, plus 10 ug/ml peptides. SARS-CoV-2 spike-specific CD4+ TCR repertoires were compared before and after mRNA vaccination in COVID-19 convalescent patients and in infection-naive vaccine recipients. The full study included roughly 10 COVID-19 convalescent patients and several SARS-CoV-2-naive healthy vaccine recipients. The Oncomine TCR Beta short-read assay on an Illumina iSeq 100 was used to sequence cultures from other donors in the study.

Worth noting for this clone: What this receptor recognizes is not known. The input lacks base qualities; no much larger clone sits a single base away.

The germline V gene provides CDR1 SGHVS and CDR2 FNYEAQ. V ends up 1 base short and J 4 bases short, with an unmatched junction base count of 9. The CDR3 measures 18 amino acids from cysteine to phenylalanine. The DNA shown is the 54-base CDR3, in frame from base 1. Study-wide conclusions, independent of this receptor: In healthy vaccine recipients, vaccine-induced clones were almost all SARS-CoV-2 mono-reactive, with only 1 of 255 being cross-reactive with common cold coronaviruses. Only a small number of convalescent patients were included, and no early post-infection timepoints were available, which limited the study. Marked clonal contraction was observed in both infection-induced and vaccine-induced clones at late post-vaccination timepoints, consistent with waning T cell responses.

After less than 13 days of culture, CD4+ T cells were isolated with the EasySep CD4+ T cell isolation kit. Each participant received two doses of an mRNA SARS-CoV-2 vaccine, either BNT162b2 or mRNA-1273. Healthy vaccine recipients had no prior SARS-CoV-2 infection, confirmed by negative nucleocapsid antibodies before and after vaccination. On days 3 and 7, half of the culture medium was replaced with fresh IL-2-containing medium. Unless noted otherwise, every peptide stimulation condition was cultured in triplicate wells. Using Ficoll-Paque Plus gradient centrifugation, PBMC were separated from whole blood and then either used fresh or cryopreserved at -140C. The QIAamp micro DNA kit was used to extract genomic DNA from the cultured CD4+ T cells. The library was prepared using the immunoSEQ multiplex PCR assay. DNA from the cultured, isolated CD4+ T cells was subjected to TCR beta CDR3 sequencing. For the original study's pipeline: Non-productive TCR sequences were discarded, and reads were trimmed to the CDR3 region, with only CDR3s of 7 or more amino acids retained. The MANAFEST web app was used to identify antigen-specific clonotypes by comparing expansion in peptide wells with expansion in reference cultures. To be called positive, a clone needed expansion at FDR<0.05 compared with the reference and with all other wells, an odds ratio greater than 5, and a frequency greater than 0.1% in two replicate wells. A clonotype was defined as cross-reactive if the clonotype was significantly expanded both in SARS-CoV-2 spike wells and in at least one common cold coronavirus spike condition. Levenshtein distance calculated with the stringdist R package was used to assess CDR3 similarity, and unrooted trees were constructed with ape in R 3.6.1. The immuneACCESS repertoire file appears here via TCRdb, limited to in-frame rearrangements. These files lack a portion of the clones; in checked studies, under half of the deficit traces to unresolved V genes, and the cause of the others is not known. V and J calls and clone size follow that table, whereas D and trimming were derived from the DNA. For this sample there are about 57,000 clones; under 85% appear just once. The biggest ten clones account for roughly 4.2% of the sample.

The sequence was collected from a human donor who received a COVID-19 vaccine. Material: CD4+ T cells from PBMCs cultured without peptide, obtained after COVID-19 vaccination. The rearranged segments are TRBV7-6 and TRBJ2-2, and 10 junctional nucleotides match TRBD1. CDR3 protein: CASSLGRRDRGLTGELFF. The DNA sequence reads TGTGCCAGCAGCTTAGGGCGGAGGGACAGGGGACTCACCGGGGAGCTGTTTTTT.